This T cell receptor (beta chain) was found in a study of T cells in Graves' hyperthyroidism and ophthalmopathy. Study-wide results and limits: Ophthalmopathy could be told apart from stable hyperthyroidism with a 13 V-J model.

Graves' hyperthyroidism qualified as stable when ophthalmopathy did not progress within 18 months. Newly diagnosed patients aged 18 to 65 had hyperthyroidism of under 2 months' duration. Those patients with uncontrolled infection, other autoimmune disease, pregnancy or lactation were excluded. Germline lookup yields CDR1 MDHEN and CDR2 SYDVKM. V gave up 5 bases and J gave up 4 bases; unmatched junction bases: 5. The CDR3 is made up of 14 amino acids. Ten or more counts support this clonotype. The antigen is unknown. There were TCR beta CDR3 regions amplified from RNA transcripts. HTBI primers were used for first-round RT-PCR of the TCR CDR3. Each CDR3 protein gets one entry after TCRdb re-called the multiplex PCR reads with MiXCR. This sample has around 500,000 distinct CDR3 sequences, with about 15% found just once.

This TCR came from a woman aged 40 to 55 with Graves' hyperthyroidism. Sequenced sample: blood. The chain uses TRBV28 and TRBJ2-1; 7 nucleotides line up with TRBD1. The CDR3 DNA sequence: TGTGCCAGCAGTCCCAAGGGGGCGTACAATGAGCAGTTCTTC. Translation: CASSPKGAYNEQFF. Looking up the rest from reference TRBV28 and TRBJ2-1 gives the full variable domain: DVKVTQSSRYLVKRTGEKVFLECVQDMDHENMFWYRQDPGLGLRLIYFSYDVKMKEKGDIPEGYSVSREKKERFSLILESASTNQTSMYLCASSPKGAYNEQFFGPGTRLTVL.